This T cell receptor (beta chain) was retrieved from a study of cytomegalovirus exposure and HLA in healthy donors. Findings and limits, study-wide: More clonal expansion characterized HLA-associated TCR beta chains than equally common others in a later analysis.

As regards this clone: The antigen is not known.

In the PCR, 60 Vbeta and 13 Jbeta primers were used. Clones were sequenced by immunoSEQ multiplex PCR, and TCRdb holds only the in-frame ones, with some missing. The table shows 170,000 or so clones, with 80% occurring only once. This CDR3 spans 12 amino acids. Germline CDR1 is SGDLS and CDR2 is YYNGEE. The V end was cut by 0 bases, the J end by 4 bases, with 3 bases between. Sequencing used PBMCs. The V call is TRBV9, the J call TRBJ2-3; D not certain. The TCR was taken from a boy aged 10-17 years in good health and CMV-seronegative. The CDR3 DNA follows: TGTGCCAGCAGCGTAGTCGCAGATACGCAGTATTTT. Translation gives CASSVVADTQYF.